The 27 T cell receptor beta chains below were found in one sample sequenced in a study of identical twins. MiXCR, run by TCRdb on the 5' RACE reads, gives a single entry per CDR3 protein. This sample has 400,000 to 550,000 distinct CDR3 sequences, with roughly a quarter found just once. The data also belong to a second study, concerning T cells expressing NK-cell markers.

Sample: CD4+ T cells sorted from blood. The receptors shown here come from a woman aged 18 to 35 in good health.

The chain links TRBV7-2 to TRBJ1-4; D remains unclear. Trimming left V 3 bases short and J 5 bases short, with 7 bases between. This CDR3 region has 13 residues. Germline V gene sequence: CDR1 SGHTA, CDR2 FQGNSA. This chain's CDR3 is CASSFAGNEKLFF. CDR3 bases: TGTGCCAGCAGCTTCGCGGGGAATGAAAAACTGTTTTTT.

Only a few counts were recorded for this clonotype. V and J are TRBV20-1 and TRBJ1-1; possible D gene TRBD1, 6 bases. The length of the CDR3 is 13 residues. V was clipped by 1 base and J by 11 bases, with 17 bases between them. Germline CDR1 DFQATT, CDR2 SNEGSKA (reference sequence). Here the CDR3 DNA reads TGCAGTGCTAGAGGGGACACTCAGCGTAGGGCTTTCTTT. It translates to CSARGDTQRRAFF.

This clonotype appeared a few times. The chain carries TRBV20-1 and TRBJ2-3; 13 bases are shared with TRBD2. The germline V gene encodes CDR1 DFQATT and CDR2 SNEGSKA (reference sequence). The CDR3 is 15 residues long. V gave up 1 base and J gave up 10 bases; unmatched junction bases: 8. CDR3 sequence (DNA): TGCAGTGCTAGAGGTGGACTAGCGGGAGTTTCATCGCAGTATTTT. It encodes CSARGGLAGVSSQYF.

The chain couples TRBV20-1 to TRBJ2-1, with TRBD2 as a possible D gene (5 bases). V lost 6 bases to trimming and J lost 13 bases, with 19 bases between them. There are 12 residues in the CDR3. CDR1 and CDR2 (germline): DFQATT, SNEGSKA (reference sequence). CDR3 DNA sequence: TGCAGTGCGGGGAGCCTAGGTGTAGGTCAGTTCTTC. Its protein is CSAGSLGVGQFF.

This clonotype was found a few times. This chain links TRBV6-5 with TRBJ2-7, with D perhaps matching TRBD1 (5 bases). Trimming shortened V by 2 bases and J by 6 bases, and 17 bases separated the two germline ends. The CDR3 runs to 15 residues. Germline V CDR1 and CDR2: MNHEY, SVGAGI. CDR3 sequence (DNA): TGTGCCAGCAGTTACGAACAGGAGATAGGGTCCGAGCAGTACTTC. This encodes CASSYEQEIGSEQYF.

The chain is built from TRBV20-1 and TRBJ2-3, with D unclear. From germline, CDR1 is DFQATT and CDR2 SNEGSKA (reference sequence). Trimming stripped 0 bases from V and 6 bases from J, with 13 bases between. CDR3 length: 14 residues. The CDR3: CSARDRASRDTQYF. In DNA, the CDR3 is TGCAGTGCTAGAGATCGGGCCTCTAGGGATACGCAGTATTTT.

This clonotype was counted between two and nine times. This sequence joins TRBV4-2 and TRBJ2-3, with 10 bases that match TRBD2. This CDR3 is built from 18 residues. The germline V gene has CDR1 LGHNA and CDR2 YNFKEQ. Trimming cost V 4 bases and J 0 bases; bases outside gene matches: 10. This chain's CDR3 is CASSLTTSGPPSTDTQYF. CDR3 DNA sequence: TGTGCCAGCAGCCTGACGACTAGCGGGCCTCCTAGCACAGATACGCAGTATTTT.

This rearrangement joins TRBV7-3 to TRBJ2-1, with 13 bases matching TRBD2. CDR1 is SGHTA and CDR2 is FQGTGA in the germline V gene. The J segment lost 5 bases and the V segment lost 5 bases, leaving 6 bases of the junction unmatched. This CDR3 comprises 16 residues. The CDR3 nucleotides are TGTGCCAGCAGCGCCTCCGGGACTAGCGGGAACAATGAGCAGTTCTTC. Amino acid sequence: CASSASGTSGNNEQFF.

The chain combines TRBV5-1 with TRBJ2-1, with a weak D call TRBD2 (7 bases). Trimming stripped 7 bases from V and 4 bases from J, with 12 bases between. In germline, CDR1 is SGHRS, CDR2 YFSETQ. The CDR3 extends over 13 amino acids. CDR3 sequence (DNA): TGCGCCAGCGGGGGGGGCCAATACAATGAGCAGTTCTTC. Amino acid sequence: CASGGGQYNEQFF.

The chain couples TRBV20-1 to TRBJ2-3; tentatively, D is TRBD2 (5 bases). Looked up from germline, CDR1 is DFQATT and CDR2 is SNEGSKA (reference sequence). The CDR3 has 14 residues. Trimming took 3 bases from V and 0 from J, leaving 10 bases between them. The CDR3 loop reads CSASMGVSTDTQYF. The DNA for the CDR3 is TGCAGTGCTAGTATGGGAGTGAGCACAGATACGCAGTATTTT.

In this sample, this clonotype turned up a few times. The chain links TRBV20-1 to TRBJ2-5, with TRBD1 identical over 8 bases. The CDR3 has 12 residues. V lost 6 bases and J lost 4; bases outside the gene matches: 4. CDR1 is DFQATT and CDR2 is SNEGSKA in the germline V gene (reference sequence). DNA for the CDR3: TGCAGTGCAAGGGACAGGTTAGAGACCCAGTACTTC. This gives the protein CSARDRLETQYF.

This clonotype has only a few counts. The genes are TRBV5-1 and TRBJ1-5; the D is unclear. The CDR3 contains 13 residues. V lost 7 bases and J 0 bases, leaving 8 bases between the germline ends. Germline V CDR1 and CDR2: SGHRS, YFSETQ. CDR3 bases: TGCGCCAGCCAACGGGATAGCAATCAGCCCCAGCATTTT. This sequence encodes CASQRDSNQPQHF.

This clonotype was seen a handful of times. The chain links TRBV20-1 to TRBJ2-6, with D hard to call. This CDR3 is built from 14 residues. Trimming removed 6 bases at V and 0 bases at J, with 9 bases between. Germline V lookup: CDR1 DFQATT, CDR2 SNEGSKA (reference sequence). This CDR3 is CSAGTGSGANVLTF. The CDR3 DNA follows: TGCAGTGCAGGCACGGGCTCTGGGGCCAACGTCCTGACTTTC.

The rearrangement joins TRBV10-3 to TRBJ2-1; TRBD2 might be the D (6 bases). Trimming removed 11 bases at V and 0 bases at J, with 14 bases between. The germline V gene has CDR1 ENHRY and CDR2 SYGVKD. CDR3 length: 14 amino acids. The CDR3 bases are TGTGCCGCCGCCGCGCGGGACTCCTACAATGAGCAGTTCTTC. It is translated as CAAAARDSYNEQFF.

This clonotype appeared many times. This chain links TRBV27 with TRBJ2-7, with D possibly TRBD1 on 6 matching bases. Trimming took 4 bases from V and 0 from J, leaving 13 bases between them. The CDR3 has 15 amino acids. Germline CDR1 is MNHEY and CDR2 is SMNVEV (reference sequence). CDR3 loop: CASSSLGGASYEQYF. For the CDR3, the DNA is TGTGCCAGCAGTTCTCTTGGGGGCGCCTCCTACGAGCAGTACTTC.

The V and J genes are TRBV12-3 or TRBV12-4 and TRBJ1-5, with D unclear. The CDR3 has 13 residues. V was pared by 5 bases and J by 1 base, with 6 bases between. CDR3 coding DNA: TGTGCCAGCAGTGTATTGAGCAATCAGCCCCAGCATTTT. Translation gives CASSVLSNQPQHF.

V usage is TRBV25-1 and J usage is TRBJ2-5; 9 bases align to TRBD1. The length of the CDR3 is 17 residues. Germline CDR1 is MGHDK and CDR2 is SYGVNS. The junction had 14 bases not matched to a gene; V was cut back by 4 bases and J by 5 bases. As DNA, the CDR3 is TGTGCCAGCAGTGCGACTCCGGGACAGGGTTCTGGGGAGACCCAGTACTTC. Protein: CASSATPGQGSGETQYF.

V and J are TRBV7-2 and TRBJ1-2; D ambiguous. From germline, CDR1 is SGHTA and CDR2 FQGNSA. The CDR3 totals 13 residues. Between the trimmed V and J ends, which lost 5 bases and 5 bases, there was a span of 12 bases. CDR3: CASSLPSVYGYTF. CDR3 sequence (DNA): TGTGCCAGCAGCCTTCCGTCCGTTTATGGCTACACCTTC.

This clonotype was seen only a few times. The DNA for the CDR3 is TGTGCCAGCAGTTTAGCTAGCGTGAGCGATGAGCAGTTCTTC. It yields the protein CASSLASVSDEQFF. V gene TRBV12-3 or TRBV12-4 combines with J gene TRBJ2-1, with D possibly matching TRBD2 (5 bases). The V gene lost 0 bases and the J gene lost 8 bases, with 11 bases spanning the gap. CDR3 size: 14 residues.

The V call is TRBV20-1, the J call TRBJ1-6; D unclear. This CDR3 has 15 residues. CDR1 is DFQATT and CDR2 is SNEGSKA in the germline V gene (reference sequence). V was cut by 0 bases and J by 6 bases, with 12 bases left in between. CDR3 sequence (DNA): TGCAGTGCTAGAGATCTGGGAGGCCGTAATTCACCCCTCCACTTT. It codes for CSARDLGGRNSPLHF.

This clonotype was detected a few times. The chain joins TRBV15 to TRBJ2-1; D ambiguous. This CDR3 region has 11 residues. V was trimmed by 5 bases and J by 9 bases, leaving 8 bases between them. Germline values: CDR1 LNHNV, CDR2 YYDKDF (reference sequence). DNA for the CDR3: TGTGCCACCAGCCAGAGTGGTGAGCAGTTCTTC. Residues: CATSQSGEQFF.

The CDR3 DNA sequence: TGTGCCAGCAGCCACGGGAGCGGGAGTGGGTACAATGAGCAGTTCTTC. Translating gives CASSHGSGSGYNEQFF. The chain couples TRBV5-4 to TRBJ2-1, with 8 positions matching TRBD2. The germline V gene has CDR1 SGHNT and CDR2 YYREEE (reference sequence). The junction had 10 bases not matched to a gene; V was cut back by 4 bases and J by 4 bases. The CDR3 consists of 16 residues.

This chain links TRBV5-1 with TRBJ2-1, with 12 nucleotides matching TRBD2. The CDR3 loop spans 16 amino acids. Germline CDR1 SGHRS, CDR2 YFSETQ. V trimming: 4 bases; J trimming: 10 bases; junction bases outside the gene matches: 12. The CDR3 protein is CASSGGLAGRVSEQFF. The CDR3 DNA reads TGCGCCAGCAGCGGGGGACTAGCGGGCCGGGTCTCAGAGCAGTTCTTC.

V and J are TRBV20-1 and TRBJ2-3, with D tentatively TRBD2 (6 bases). V was shortened by 3 bases and J by 0 bases, with 13 bases between the two germline ends. CDR3 length: 15 amino acids. From germline, CDR1 is DFQATT and CDR2 SNEGSKA (reference sequence). The chain's CDR3 is CSASRSGHSTDTQYF. CDR3 DNA: TGCAGTGCTAGTCGTAGCGGCCATAGCACAGATACGCAGTATTTT.

The rearrangement uses TRBV15 and TRBJ2-3; D is unresolved. The CDR3 runs to 16 residues. Germline-derived CDR1 and CDR2 are LNHNV and YYDKDF (reference sequence). V gave up 0 bases and J gave up 2 bases, with 12 bases separating them. The CDR3 DNA reads as TGTGCCACCAGCAGAGATTACAGACCGTCCACAGATACGCAGTATTTT. This translates into CATSRDYRPSTDTQYF.

This sequence joins TRBV9 and TRBJ2-5; 8 bases are shared with TRBD2. The germline CDR1 and CDR2 sequences are SGDLS and YYNGEE. The CDR3 is made up of 13 amino acids. Trimming cost V 7 bases and J 1 base; bases outside gene matches: 3. The DNA of the CDR3 is TGTGCCAGCCAGCGGGGGATCCAAGAGACCCAGTACTTC. As protein: CASQRGIQETQYF.

Concerning this clonotype itself: The germline gene is not matched at one end of the junction; a read error may be the cause. This chain links TRBV12-3 or TRBV12-4 with TRBJ1-1; no firm D call. The CDR3 runs to 11 residues. CDR3 nucleotides: TGTGCCAGCAGGTTAGGAGTCGAAGCTTTCTTT. Its translation is CASRLGVEAFF.